The TCR beta chain described here comes from a study of CD8 T cells in Susac syndrome. CD8+ and CD4+ T cells from blood underwent TCR beta sequencing. The multiple sclerosis control group consisted of treatment-naive patients whose relapsing-remitting disease, which was either stable or active, fulfilled revised McDonald criteria. The ends lost 4 bases at V and 2 bases at J; junction bases unmatched: 3. This CDR3 region has 16 residues. The V gene's germline CDR1 is MGHRA and CDR2 YSYEKL. An input of roughly 0.45 to 1 ug of RNA was subjected to reverse transcription using random hexamers. TCR beta CDR3 was amplified by immunoSEQ multiplex PCR. This amplification extended across 54 Vbeta and 13 Jbeta segments. TCRdb passed the immunoSEQ multiplex PCR reads through MiXCR, listing each CDR3 protein once. The sample gives hundreds of thousands of distinct CDR3 sequences, roughly 93% of which show up once; 0.06% to 0.08% is in the top ten.

The sequencing sample was made of CD4+ T cells from PBMCs. The chain links TRBV4-1 to TRBJ2-5; 14 bases line up with TRBD2. This sequence originates from a human donor with multiple sclerosis. Here the CDR3 DNA reads TGCGCCAGCAGCCGAGGGACTAGCGGGGGACAAGAGACCCAGTACTTC. Encoded protein: CASSRGTSGGQETQYF.